Each of the 20 T cell receptor beta chains below was sequenced from the same sample in a study of blood T cell repertoires in COVID-19. Repertoires were generated with immunoSEQ multiplex PCR, while TCRdb's copy carries only in-frame clones and drops some. The table includes 370,000 or so clones, around 84% detected once. The sample taken for sequencing was peripheral blood. These receptors came from a human donor with acute or convalescent COVID-19. The donor label of this sample is uncertain.

This clone was counted a few times. The V gene is TRBV5-1, the J gene TRBJ2-2; D unresolved. Germline values: CDR1 SGHRS, CDR2 YFSETQ. Trimming took 2 bases from V and 8 from J, leaving 7 bases between them. This CDR3 region has 12 residues. This chain's CDR3 is CASSLSIGELFF. The CDR3 DNA is TGCGCCAGCAGCTTAAGCATTGGGGAGCTGTTTTTT.

The CDR3 loop is CASSLNRAGGGTQYF. CDR3 nucleotide sequence: TGTGCCAGCAGCTTAAATCGAGCGGGAGGAGGGACCCAGTACTTC. The chain is built from TRBV7-2 and TRBJ2-5, with 9 bases that match TRBD2. The CDR3 loop spans 15 amino acids. V trimming: 2 bases; J trimming: 7 bases; junction bases outside the gene matches: 8. Germline CDR1 SGHTA, CDR2 FQGNSA.

This clone came up once. CDR3 DNA: TGTGCCAGCAGTGGGAAGACAAAAGGCAGCAATCAGCCCCAGCATTTT. Its protein is CASSGKTKGSNQPQHF. The gene calls are TRBV6-1 and TRBJ1-5; D is ambiguous. Trimming removed 4 bases from V and 1 base from J, with 14 bases in between. Germline assignment: CDR1 MNHNS and CDR2 SASEGT. The CDR3 extends over 16 amino acids.

This clone was recorded once. Within the sample, other DNA sequences also encode this same CDR3. The chain employs TRBV6-5 and TRBJ2-1; TRBD2 agrees at 10 bases. Unmatched junction bases numbered 9, after V lost 6 bases and J lost 7 bases. CDR1 is MNHEY and CDR2 is SVGAGI in the germline V gene. This CDR3 comprises 15 residues. The DNA of the CDR3 is TGTGCCAGCAGACCGAGCGGGGGGGCCGGAAATGAGCAGTTCTTC. It encodes CASRPSGGAGNEQFF.

The chain combines TRBV25-1 with TRBJ2-3; unclear D gene. CDR1 MGHDK and CDR2 SYGVNS come from the germline V gene. The CDR3 has 11 residues. The V end was cut by 3 bases, the J end by 11 bases, with 9 bases between. The DNA for the CDR3 is TGTGCCAGCAGTGACGCGGTGGGGCAGTATTTT. It is translated as CASSDAVGQYF.

As regards this clone: It is likely a read error, because the conserved phenylalanine at the end of the CDR3 is missing. It is unclear where the CDR3 begins or ends on the DNA, so no DNA is shown, and the CDR3 is as TCRdb lists it. The rearrangement links TRBV20-1 to TRBJ2-3; whether TRBD2, the table's D call, matches the DNA was not checked. The CDR3 length equals 11 residues, ends included. Germline CDR1 reads DFQATT; CDR2 reads SNEGSKA (reference sequence). CDR3 sequence reads: CSARGGGRARV.

This clone was seen just once. The chain employs TRBV5-6 and TRBJ1-2; 10 nucleotides match TRBD1. There are 14 residues in the CDR3. Germline values: CDR1 SGHDT, CDR2 YYEEEE. V dropped 3 bases and J dropped 4; count of bases not matched to a gene: 3. The CDR3 is CASSSTGGIYGYTF. The CDR3 nucleotides are TGTGCCAGCAGCTCGACAGGGGGCATCTATGGCTACACCTTC. The full variable domain, its missing parts supplied by reference TRBV5-6 and TRBJ1-2, is DAGVTQSPTHLIKTRGQQVTLRCSPKSGHDTVSWYQQALGQGPQFIFQYYEEEERQRGNFPDRFSGHQFPNYSSELNVNALLLGDSALYLCASSSTGGIYGYTFGSGTRLTVV.

This rearrangement joins TRBV28 to TRBJ2-7; 9 nucleotides align to TRBD2. Germline lookup yields CDR1 MDHEN and CDR2 SYDVKM. The CDR3 consists of 16 residues. V shed 5 bases, J shed 7 bases, and the junction held 15 bases outside the gene matches. CDR3 bases: TGTGCCAGCAGTCCCCCCCTAGTAGCGGGAGTGAGGGAGCAGTACTTC. Translated, it gives CASSPPLVAGVREQYF.

This clone was counted once. The rearrangement links TRBV18 to TRBJ1-2, with TRBD1 identical over 9 bases. With V trimmed by 4 bases and J by 8 bases, 5 bases remained unmatched. This CDR3 has 13 amino acids. Germline loops: CDR1 KGHSH, CDR2 LQKENI. The chain's CDR3 is CASSRDREEGYTF. CDR3 nucleotide sequence: TGTGCCAGCTCACGGGACAGGGAAGAGGGCTACACCTTC.

The V call is TRBV24-1, the J call TRBJ2-2; 10 nucleotides agree with TRBD2. Germline trimming cut 6 bases from V and 3 bases from J; bases unmatched to any gene: 0. Per germline, CDR1 KGHDR and CDR2 SFDVKD. The CDR3 is 14 amino acids. The CDR3 DNA reads TGTGCCACCAGTCTAGCGGGGGACACCGGGGAGCTGTTTTTT. Protein product: CATSLAGDTGELFF.

V is TRBV14 and J is TRBJ1-2; 7 bases align to TRBD1. Per the germline V gene, CDR1 is SGHDN and CDR2 is FVKESK. Unmatched junction bases numbered 9, after V lost 1 base and J lost 4 bases. The CDR3 is 16 amino acids. CDR3 amino acids: CASSQAYGTASYGYTF. The CDR3 coding sequence is TGTGCCAGCAGCCAAGCATACGGGACAGCAAGCTATGGCTACACCTTC.

The J gene is TRBJ1-5, the V gene TRBV5-5, with D possibly matching TRBD1 (5 bases). The germline V gene encodes CDR1 SGHKS and CDR2 YYEKEE (reference sequence). CDR3 length: 16 residues. Between the trimmed V and J ends, which lost 2 bases and 4 bases, there was a span of 16 bases. CDR3 protein: CASSLLAEPGNQPQHF. CDR3 in DNA: TGTGCCAGCAGCTTATTGGCTGAGCCAGGGAATCAGCCCCAGCATTTT.

The gene calls are TRBV5-1 and TRBJ1-6; D is ambiguous. Trimming shortened V by 0 bases and J by 8 bases, and 6 bases separated the two germline ends. CDR1 is SGHRS and CDR2 is YFSETQ in the germline V gene. The CDR3 extends over 13 amino acids. CDR3 sequence (DNA): TGCGCCAGCAGCTTGGCAGGTGATTCACCCCTCCACTTT. Encoded protein: CASSLAGDSPLHF. Full variable domain (remainder filled in from reference TRBV5-1 and TRBJ1-6): KAGVTQTPRYLIKTRGQQVTLSCSPISGHRSVSWYQQTPGQGLQFLFEYFSETQRNKGNFPGRFSGRQFSNSRSEMNVSTLELGDSALYLCASSLAGDSPLHFGNGTRLTVT.

This sequence joins TRBV10-2 and TRBJ1-2, with D perhaps matching TRBD1 (6 bases). The V and J ends lost 7 bases and 4 bases respectively, with 16 bases between them. Per germline, CDR1 WSHSY and CDR2 SAAADI. The CDR3 has 14 residues. DNA for the CDR3: TGCGCCAGCACCGGACAGCAACGGGGCTATGGCTACACCTTC. Encoded protein: CASTGQQRGYGYTF.

The chain recombines TRBV11-2 with TRBJ1-6, with D possibly being TRBD1 (5 bases). The CDR3 is made up of 17 amino acids. Per germline, CDR1 SGHAT and CDR2 FQNNGV. Trimming pared 4 bases from V and 6 bases from J, leaving 19 bases between. CDR3 DNA sequence: TGTGCCAGCAGCTCCACTTCGGGGGGACGGAGTAATTCACCCCTCCACTTT. Its translation is CASSSTSGGRSNSPLHF.

The chain uses TRBV18 and TRBJ2-1, with no clear D. The V and J ends lost 2 bases and 9 bases respectively, with 5 bases between them. Germline V gives CDR1 KGHSH, CDR2 LQKENI. The CDR3 consists of 11 residues. For the CDR3, the DNA is TGTGCCAGCTCACCATCTACTGAGCAGTTCTTC. Protein sequence: CASSPSTEQFF. Supplemented by reference TRBV18 and TRBJ2-1, the full variable domain reads NAGVMQNPRHLVRRRGQEARLRCSPMKGHSHVYWYRQLPEEGLKFMVYLQKENIIDESGMPKERFSAEFPKEGPSILRIQQVVRGDSAAYFCASSPSTEQFFGPGTRLTVL.

The chain combines TRBV5-3 with TRBJ2-3; TRBD2 is a possible D gene (6 bases). TRBV5-3 has ORF status, its function being uncertain. The V end lost 3 bases, the J end lost 5 bases, and 13 bases lay between the germline ends. The CDR3 extends over 14 amino acids. Written as DNA, the CDR3 is TGTGCCAGAAGCTGCCTGGGGGGTAAAGATACGCAGTATTTT. Translated: CARSCLGGKDTQYF.

The sample holds one count of this clone. As DNA, the CDR3 is TGTGCCAGTAGTATTGGGCAGGGGATTCACACTGAAGCTTTCTTT. Its translation: CASSIGQGIHTEAFF. The chain carries TRBV19 and TRBJ1-1, with D tentatively TRBD1 (6 bases). Per the germline V gene, CDR1 is LNHDA and CDR2 is SQIVND (reference sequence). This CDR3 has 15 residues. V was shortened by 3 bases and J by 3 bases, with 14 bases between the two germline ends.

This chain uses TRBV30 with TRBJ1-5; a weak D match, TRBD1 (6 bases). The CDR3 has 15 amino acids. The V gene's germline CDR1 is GTSNPN and CDR2 SVGIG (reference sequence). The V gene lost 1 base and the J gene lost 4 bases, with 14 bases spanning the gap. CDR3 in amino acids: CAWSGGQSLNQPQHF. The CDR3 bases are TGTGCCTGGAGTGGGGGGCAGTCGCTAAATCAGCCCCAGCATTTT.

This clone was recorded many times. The chain employs TRBV4-2 and TRBJ2-7; TRBD1 might be the D (5 bases). CDR3 length: 15 amino acids. V was pared by 1 base and J by 6 bases, with 16 bases between. Looked up from germline, CDR1 is LGHNA and CDR2 is YNFKEQ. CDR3 nucleotides: TGTGCCAGCAGCCAAGCCTTGCAGGGAAGAGGCGAGCAGTACTTC. Translated: CASSQALQGRGEQYF.